The clone carrying this TCR beta chain appeared a few times. Its antigen is not identified. This entry belongs to a study of immune evolution from preneoplasia to lung adenocarcinoma. Data came from immunoSEQ multiplex PCR; TCRdb stores just in-frame clones and leaves some out. The data show approximately 4,900 clones, 60% to 80% seen once. Findings and limits, study-wide: Later-stage lesions appeared to have more T cells, more diversity, less clonality.

V was cut by 2 bases and J by 6 bases, with 6 bases left in between. CDR3 length equals 12 residues. CDR1 is SGHDN and CDR2 is FVKESK in the germline V gene. The genes are TRBV14 and TRBJ2-3; no definite D call. This TCR came from a person in their sixties or seventies with lung adenocarcinoma. The sequencing input was FFPE normal lung tissue adjacent to the tumor. CDR3 loop: CASSQLGDTQYF. The CDR3 bases are TGTGCCAGCAGCCAACTGGGGGATACGCAGTATTTT.